These 17 T cell receptor beta chains originate from one sample sequenced in a study of blood T cell repertoires in COVID-19. Sequenced by immunoSEQ multiplex PCR; TCRdb stores in-frame clones only, minus some. The sample contains 180,000 or so clones, approximately 88% of which appear only once. Sequencing input: PBMCs or T cells enriched from blood (not recorded which). The receptor set was obtained from a woman aged 60-70 years who had recovered from COVID-19.

This chain joins TRBV30 and TRBJ1-5, with D perhaps matching TRBD1 (6 bases). Germline assignment: CDR1 GTSNPN and CDR2 SVGIG (reference sequence). This CDR3 has 14 residues. Trimming took off 4 bases at V and 8 bases at J, with 18 bases between the two ends. This CDR3 is CAWTVGGAREPQHF. DNA for the CDR3: TGTGCCTGGACTGTAGGGGGGGCGAGGGAGCCCCAGCATTTT.

The rearrangement links TRBV7-9 to TRBJ2-3, with 8 bases that match TRBD2. This CDR3 contains 15 residues. Germline trimming cut 0 bases from V and 1 base from J; bases unmatched to any gene: 0. Germline V gene sequence: CDR1 SEHNR, CDR2 FQNEAQ (reference sequence). CDR3 bases: TGTGCCAGCAGCTTAGCGCGGGGGGGCACAGATACGCAGTATTTT. Translated, it gives CASSLARGGTDTQYF. Complete variable domain (other parts from reference TRBV7-9 and TRBJ2-3): DTGVSQNPRHKITKRGQNVTFRCDPISEHNRLYWYRQTLGQGPEFLTYFQNEAQLEKSRLLSDRFSAERPKGSFSTLEIQRTEQGDSAMYLCASSLARGGTDTQYFGPGTRLTVL.

The chain recombines TRBV10-3 with TRBJ1-2, with D uncertain. This CDR3 has 12 amino acids. V was pared by 3 bases and J by 4 bases, with 6 bases between. Germline lookup yields CDR1 ENHRY and CDR2 SYGVKD. The CDR3 DNA reads as TGTGCCATCAGTGAAGGGAGCTATGGCTACACCTTC. This gives the protein CAISEGSYGYTF.

The chain joins TRBV21-1 to TRBJ1-2; no check of the table's D call, TRBD1, against the DNA was made. TRBV21-1 is a pseudogene segment. CDR3 length equals 16 residues. The DNA for the CDR3 is TGTGCCAGCAGCTACGGTTTACAGGACCTATCAATGGGCTACACCTTC. Translated, it gives CASSYGLQDLSMGYTF.

The rearrangement uses TRBV4-1 and TRBJ1-2; the D gene is possibly TRBD1 (5 bases). CDR3 length: 15 residues. Germline V gene lookup returns CDR1 MGHRA and CDR2 YSYEKL. The V end was cut by 7 bases, the J end by 1 base, with 16 bases between. The CDR3, as DNA: TGCGCCAGCACCAATACGGCGGGGGGTAACTATGGCTACACCTTC. It codes for CASTNTAGGNYGYTF.

This clone was seen only once. The chain couples TRBV10-3 to TRBJ2-2; a possible D gene is TRBD2 (5 bases). The CDR3 extends over 15 amino acids. V was clipped by 4 bases and J by 5 bases, with 14 bases between them. From germline, CDR1 is ENHRY and CDR2 SYGVKD. CDR3 amino acids: CAISVAGHSTGELFF. The DNA of the CDR3 is TGTGCCATCAGTGTGGCGGGTCATAGTACCGGGGAGCTGTTTTTT.

This sequence joins TRBV7-2 and TRBJ1-1; 7 bases line up with TRBD1. Germline V lookup: CDR1 SGHTA, CDR2 FQGNSA. The CDR3 covers 14 residues. V dropped 4 bases and J dropped 5; count of bases not matched to a gene: 7. This CDR3 reads CASSSRQGGTEAFF. DNA of the CDR3: TGTGCCAGCAGCTCGCGACAGGGAGGAACTGAAGCTTTCTTT.

The chain carries TRBV12-5 and TRBJ2-3, with D tentatively TRBD2 (6 bases). Trimming stripped 6 bases from V and 6 bases from J, with 10 bases between. Germline CDR1 LGHNT, CDR2 FRNRAP. The CDR3 runs 12 residues. Written as DNA, the CDR3 is TGTGCTAGTGGCGGGACTGGGGATACGCAGTATTTT. Its translation is CASGGTGDTQYF.

The chain links TRBV19 to TRBJ1-2; TRBD1 agrees at 7 bases. The junction had 7 bases not matched to a gene; V was cut back by 1 base and J by 8 bases. CDR1 is LNHDA, CDR2 SQIVND, per germline (reference sequence). The CDR3 length is 14 residues. The chain's CDR3 is CASSIGAGGGGYTF. CDR3 nucleotide sequence: TGTGCCAGTAGTATAGGTGCAGGGGGAGGCGGCTACACCTTC.

With regard to this clone: One end of the junction varies from germline; a read error may be responsible. The V and J genes are TRBV6-5 and TRBJ2-2; a weak D match, TRBD1 (7 bases). Germline V gene data show CDR1 as MNHEY and CDR2 as SVGAGI. CDR3 size: 12 residues. For the CDR3, the DNA is TGTGCCAGCAGGAGGAGCCAGGGGGGGCTGTTTTTT. As protein: CASRRSQGGLFF.

This clone appeared a single time. The chain uses TRBV19 and TRBJ1-2, with 8 bases aligning to TRBD1. Per germline, CDR1 LNHDA and CDR2 SQIVND (reference sequence). The V gene end was trimmed by 5 bases and the J gene end by 3 bases; junction bases not matched to a gene: 5. CDR3 length equals 14 residues. The CDR3 nucleotides are TGTGCCAGTAGTCCCGACAGGGGAGACTATGGCTACACCTTC. Protein product: CASSPDRGDYGYTF.

The chain uses TRBV18 and TRBJ1-6; D is perhaps TRBD1 (6 bases). The CDR3 spans 18 residues. In germline, CDR1 is KGHSH, CDR2 LQKENI. Trimming left V 9 bases short and J 7 bases short, with 28 bases between. The CDR3 reads CARGERNGRTVRNSPLHF. CDR3 sequence (DNA): TGTGCCAGGGGGGAACGGAATGGACGGACAGTGAGGAATTCACCCCTCCACTTT.

The table lists this clone with a count of one. The chain couples TRBV24-1 to TRBJ2-5, with D unresolved. CDR1 KGHDR and CDR2 SFDVKD come from the germline V gene. V lost 3 bases, J lost 4 bases, and 14 bases lay in between. This CDR3 spans 15 amino acids. The CDR3 reads CATSDPAGTAETQYF. The CDR3 DNA is TGTGCCACCAGTGATCCTGCAGGTACTGCAGAGACCCAGTACTTC.

This rearrangement joins TRBV5-8 to TRBJ2-5; D is possibly TRBD2 (7 bases). The CDR3 extends over 14 amino acids. The germline V and J ends were trimmed by 2 bases and 2 bases, with 10 bases remaining between them. Germline V gene data show CDR1 as SGHTS and CDR2 as YDEGEE. The DNA of the CDR3 is TGTGCCAGCAGCTTCCGGGGGGCTCAAGAGACCCAGTACTTC. Translation gives CASSFRGAQETQYF. Full variable domain (rest looked up from reference TRBV5-8 and TRBJ2-5): EAGVTQSPTHLIKTRGQQATLRCSPISGHTSVYWYQQALGLGLQFLLWYDEGEERNRGNFPPRFSGRQFPNYSSELNVNALELEDSALYLCASSFRGAQETQYFGPGTRLLVL.

The chain links TRBV3-1 (or the pseudogene TRBV3-2) to TRBJ1-2, with D hard to call. CDR1 and CDR2 from the germline V gene are LGHDT and YNNKEL (reference sequence). The CDR3 is 13 residues long. Trimming removed 2 bases at V and 8 bases at J, with 12 bases between. The CDR3 reads CASSQSYARGYTF. CDR3 nucleotides: TGTGCCAGCAGCCAATCGTATGCGCGGGGCTACACCTTC.

The chain links TRBV5-6 to TRBJ2-3; TRBD1 might be the D (6 bases). The CDR3 length is 15 residues. The germline V gene encodes CDR1 SGHDT and CDR2 YYEEEE. V shed 3 bases and J shed 6 bases, with 17 bases lying between them. CDR3: CASSWTLRGADTQYF. In DNA form, the CDR3 reads TGTGCCAGCAGCTGGACGCTCAGGGGTGCGGATACGCAGTATTTT.

V is TRBV7-9 and J is TRBJ2-1, with 7 bases aligning to TRBD2. With 5 bases clipped from V and 13 bases from J, the junction kept 11 bases outside the gene matches. This CDR3 is built from 13 residues. The germline V gene has CDR1 SEHNR and CDR2 FQNEAQ (reference sequence). The CDR3 DNA reads TGTGCCAGCAGCGACGATCGACCTAGCGGTCAGTTCTTC. It codes for CASSDDRPSGQFF.